The 29 T cell receptor beta chains presented below share a single source sample, sequenced in a study of blood T cell repertoires in COVID-19. Produced via immunoSEQ multiplex PCR; TCRdb's table is partial and in-frame only. The sample includes some 200,000 clones, approximately 75% of them seen just once. The specimen was PBMCs or T cells enriched from blood (not recorded which). These receptors all come from a man aged 40-55 years who had recovered from COVID-19.

This clone was observed a few times. The chain couples TRBV7-3 to TRBJ1-2, with D tentatively TRBD1 (5 bases). The germline gives CDR1 SGHTA, CDR2 FQGTGA. The CDR3 contains 13 residues. V dropped 2 bases and J dropped 8 bases, with 12 bases sitting between them. This CDR3 is CASSLYGGSGYTF. In DNA form, the CDR3 reads TGTGCCAGCAGCTTATACGGGGGTTCAGGCTACACCTTC.

The chain links TRBV11-2 to TRBJ2-7; D is possibly TRBD1 (5 bases). The CDR3 has 12 residues. Germline loops: CDR1 SGHAT, CDR2 FQNNGV. V gave up 6 bases and J gave up 2 bases, with 8 bases separating them. The CDR3 reads CASRDTAYEQYF. CDR3 nucleotides: TGTGCCAGCAGGGACACGGCCTACGAGCAGTACTTC.

The V and J genes are TRBV18 and TRBJ1-3, with TRBD1 matching 10 bases. This CDR3 contains 20 residues. Per the germline V gene, CDR1 is KGHSH and CDR2 is LQKENI. The J segment lost 0 bases and the V segment lost 2 bases, leaving 13 bases of the junction unmatched. CDR3 loop: CASSPKYGQGGNPSGNTIYF. Written as DNA, the CDR3 is TGTGCCAGCTCACCAAAGTATGGACAGGGGGGAAACCCCTCTGGAAACACCATATATTTT.

The chain links TRBV3-1 (or the pseudogene TRBV3-2) to TRBJ2-3, with D possibly being TRBD2 (6 bases). The CDR3 is 15 amino acids. Between the trimmed V and J ends, which lost 4 bases and 0 bases, there was a span of 11 bases. From germline, CDR1 is LGHDT and CDR2 YNNKEL (reference sequence). CDR3 DNA sequence: TGTGCCAGCAGCCGCCCGGCGGGAAGCACAGATACGCAGTATTTT. Protein: CASSRPAGSTDTQYF.

The chain joins TRBV29-1 to TRBJ2-7; D is ambiguous. Per germline, CDR1 SQVTM and CDR2 ANQGSEA. This CDR3 contains 13 residues. V was cut by 3 bases and J by 2 bases, with 11 bases left in between. The CDR3 DNA follows: TGCAGCGTTGACCCATACCTACCCTACGAGCAGTACTTC. It is translated as CSVDPYLPYEQYF.

V usage is TRBV2 and J usage is TRBJ1-2; 7 bases match TRBD1. V trimming: 6 bases; J trimming: 7 bases; junction bases outside the gene matches: 8. The CDR3 covers 13 residues. The germline gives CDR1 SNHLY, CDR2 FYNNEI. The CDR3 bases are TGTGCCAGCAGAACCAGGGGGTGGGGTGGCTACACCTTC. Amino acid sequence: CASRTRGWGGYTF.

This clone was found a few times. The CDR3 DNA sequence: TGCAGCGTTGGCGGGGCGGGGGGCTCGGAGACCCAGTACTTC. Its translation is CSVGGAGGSETQYF. V is TRBV29-1 and J is TRBJ2-5, with TRBD2 identical over 8 bases. V dropped 4 bases and J dropped 5; count of bases not matched to a gene: 9. The germline V gene has CDR1 SQVTM and CDR2 ANQGSEA. The length of the CDR3 is 14 residues.

V usage is TRBV12-5 and J usage is TRBJ2-1, with 9 bases identical to TRBD2. Trimming at V came to 7 bases and at J to 8 bases, leaving 15 bases not matched to a gene. This CDR3 region has 16 residues. Germline V lookup: CDR1 LGHNT, CDR2 FRNRAP. The CDR3 reads CASASVGGRAIDEQFF. The CDR3, as DNA: TGTGCTAGTGCTTCCGTCGGCGGGAGGGCCATCGATGAGCAGTTCTTC.

The chain has TRBV7-9 and TRBJ2-1, with TRBD1 identical over 11 bases. Germline CDR1 is SEHNR and CDR2 is FQNEAQ (reference sequence). V dropped 5 bases and J dropped 5; count of bases not matched to a gene: 2. This CDR3 spans 14 amino acids. The CDR3 DNA reads as TGTGCCAGCAGCCGGGGACAGGGGGACAATGAGCAGTTCTTC. It translates to CASSRGQGDNEQFF.

This rearrangement joins TRBV12-5 to TRBJ2-5, with 9 bases lining up with TRBD1. The CDR3 length is 15 residues. Per the germline V gene, CDR1 is LGHNT and CDR2 is FRNRAP. Germline trimming cut 6 bases from V and 2 bases from J; bases unmatched to any gene: 7. The CDR3 is CASGPGQGYQETQYF. CDR3 nucleotide sequence: TGTGCTAGTGGCCCGGGACAGGGTTATCAAGAGACCCAGTACTTC.

Concerning this clone itself: Distinct nucleotide sequences in the sample also encode this CDR3. The chain employs TRBV18 and TRBJ1-5; 8 bases line up with TRBD1. There are 15 residues in the CDR3. V lost 2 bases and J lost 7; bases outside the gene matches: 7. Germline V gene sequence: CDR1 KGHSH, CDR2 LQKENI. CDR3 protein: CASSPGQGVVQPQHF. CDR3 bases: TGTGCCAGCTCACCAGGACAGGGCGTCGTGCAGCCCCAGCATTTT.

The genes are TRBV11-2 and TRBJ2-3; D gene uncertain. The CDR3 runs to 13 residues. Germline CDR1 is SGHAT and CDR2 is FQNNGV. The germline V and J ends were trimmed by 1 base and 5 bases, with 7 bases remaining between them. DNA for the CDR3: TGTGCCAGCAGCTTAGGCGCTGTAGATACGCAGTATTTT. It codes for CASSLGAVDTQYF.

The rearrangement joins TRBV18 to TRBJ1-1, with D tentatively TRBD1 (6 bases). Looked up from germline, CDR1 is KGHSH and CDR2 is LQKENI. The CDR3 extends over 15 amino acids. The V gene lost 2 bases and the J gene lost 1 base, with 11 bases spanning the gap. The CDR3 here is CASSPINRENTEAFF. Here the CDR3 DNA reads TGTGCCAGCTCACCAATAAACAGGGAGAACACTGAAGCTTTCTTT.

The J gene is TRBJ1-1, the V gene TRBV30; 10 bases line up with TRBD1. Trimming removed 3 bases from V and 8 bases from J; junction bases left unmatched: 12. The CDR3 runs to 15 residues. The V gene's germline CDR1 is GTSNPN and CDR2 SVGIG (reference sequence). The CDR3 nucleotides are TGTGCCTGGAGAAACCGGGACAGGGGAGTCCGCGAAGCTTTCTTT. Translating it yields CAWRNRDRGVREAFF. The variable domain in full, with the rest retrieved from reference TRBV30 and TRBJ1-1, is SQTIHQWPATLVQPVGSPLSLECTVEGTSNPNLYWYRQAAGRGLQLLFYSVGIGQISSEVPQNLSASRPQDRQFILSSKKLLLSDSGFYLCAWRNRDRGVREAFFGQGTRLTVV.

The chain links TRBV23-1 to TRBJ2-5, with D perhaps TRBD1 (5 bases). TRBV23-1 has ORF status, its function being uncertain. The length of the CDR3 is 15 residues. Trimming stripped 4 bases from V and 2 bases from J, with 14 bases between. CDR3 nucleotide sequence: TGCGCCAGCAGTCCCACATCAGGGAAACAAGAGACCCAGTACTTC. Protein sequence: CASSPTSGKQETQYF.

This chain joins TRBV19 and TRBJ2-2, with TRBD1 matching over 8 bases. Unmatched junction bases numbered 10, after V lost 8 bases and J lost 5 bases. The V gene's germline CDR1 is LNHDA and CDR2 SQIVND (reference sequence). This CDR3 is 15 amino acids long. In DNA, the CDR3 is TGTGCCAGTCACGACAGGGGAGGATGGACCGGGGAGCTGTTTTTT. This sequence encodes CASHDRGGWTGELFF. The whole variable domain, remainder taken from reference TRBV19 and TRBJ2-2, is DGGITQSPKYLFRKEGQNVTLSCEQNLNHDAMYWYRQDPGQGLRLIYYSQIVNDFQKGDIAEGYSVSREKKESFPLTVTSAQKNPTAFYLCASHDRGGWTGELFFGEGSRLTVL.

This chain joins TRBV24-1 and TRBJ1-2, with D tentatively TRBD1 (6 bases). V dropped 4 bases and J dropped 8 bases, with 16 bases sitting between them. The CDR3 covers 14 residues. The germline gives CDR1 KGHDR, CDR2 SFDVKD. The DNA for the CDR3 is TGTGCCACCAGTGAGCAACAGGGTACGGGCGGCTACACCTTC. It translates to CATSEQQGTGGYTF.

V and J are TRBV11-2 and TRBJ2-1; D ambiguous. V lost 3 bases and J 4 bases, leaving 4 bases between the germline ends. From germline, CDR1 is SGHAT and CDR2 FQNNGV. CDR3 length: 12 amino acids. In nucleotides, the CDR3 is TGTGCCAGCAGCTTCTCTTACAATGAGCAGTTCTTC. Amino acid sequence: CASSFSYNEQFF.

The chain recombines TRBV5-6 with TRBJ1-2; TRBD1 agrees at 9 bases. The CDR3 totals 14 residues. The V gene end was trimmed by 4 bases and the J gene end by 8 bases; junction bases not matched to a gene: 9. The germline gives CDR1 SGHDT, CDR2 YYEEEE. The CDR3 loop is CASSLRTGEGGYTF. In nucleotides, the CDR3 is TGTGCCAGCAGCCTGCGGACAGGGGAAGGGGGCTACACCTTC.

The chain couples TRBV6-5 to TRBJ1-2; no clear D. CDR1 is MNHEY and CDR2 is SVGAGI in the germline V gene. This CDR3 has 10 residues. Trimming pared 10 bases from V and 6 bases from J, leaving 9 bases between. The CDR3 DNA reads TGTGCCACCATAGATGATGGCTACACCTTC. The encoded protein is CATIDDGYTF.

The chain is built from TRBV7-9 and TRBJ1-5; D is unresolved. V was cut by 2 bases and J by 5 bases, with 4 bases left in between. CDR3 size: 12 residues. Germline values: CDR1 SEHNR, CDR2 FQNEAQ (reference sequence). The CDR3 protein is CASSLIDQPQHF. The CDR3 nucleotides read TGTGCCAGCAGCTTAATAGATCAGCCCCAGCATTTT.

This sequence joins TRBV2 and TRBJ1-2; maybe TRBD1 (6 bases). V was trimmed by 7 bases and J by 5 bases, leaving 14 bases between them. The CDR3 has 13 residues. Per germline, CDR1 SNHLY and CDR2 FYNNEI. The CDR3 bases are TGTGCCAGCACCCAGGGGACCGCTTATGGCTACACCTTC. Translation: CASTQGTAYGYTF.

J is TRBJ1-2 and V is TRBV5-8; D not certain. The CDR3 covers 16 residues. Germline values: CDR1 SGHTS, CDR2 YDEGEE. V was trimmed by 0 bases and J by 6 bases, leaving 18 bases between them. CDR3: CASSLAGGFPSDGYTF. CDR3 DNA: TGTGCCAGCAGCTTGGCCGGAGGGTTTCCGTCGGATGGCTACACCTTC.

This clone was counted between two and nine times. The chain joins TRBV4-1 to TRBJ1-3; perhaps TRBD1 as D (6 bases). V shed 1 base and J shed 0 bases, with 13 bases lying between them. CDR1 is MGHRA, CDR2 YSYEKL, per germline. CDR3 length: 17 amino acids. CDR3 amino acids: CASSQVIQGYSGNTIYF. Here the CDR3 DNA reads TGCGCCAGCAGCCAAGTCATTCAGGGGTACTCTGGAAACACCATATATTTT.

This clone is termed medium-sized (0.01 to 0.1%). The chain combines TRBV7-8 with TRBJ1-4; D is unresolved. Germline CDR1 and CDR2: SGHVS and FQNEAQ. The CDR3 has 15 residues. The V end was cut by 3 bases, the J end by 4 bases, with 12 bases between. The CDR3 loop is CASSFIGGSNEKLFF. For the CDR3, the DNA is TGTGCCAGCAGCTTCATCGGAGGGAGTAATGAAAAACTGTTTTTT.

V gene TRBV13 combines with J gene TRBJ2-5; 8 bases are a match to TRBD1. Per germline, CDR1 PRHDT and CDR2 FYEKMQ (reference sequence). This CDR3 has 15 residues. V dropped 4 bases and J dropped 2; count of bases not matched to a gene: 6. CDR3: CASSYRRTGQETQYF. The CDR3 nucleotides are TGTGCCAGCAGCTACAGAAGGACAGGGCAAGAGACCCAGTACTTC.

The table lists this clone with a count of one. V and J are TRBV5-8 and TRBJ2-7, with no clear D. The V and J ends lost 0 bases and 3 bases respectively, with 7 bases between them. The CDR3 length is 13 residues. Germline CDR1 SGHTS, CDR2 YDEGEE. As DNA, the CDR3 is TGTGCCAGCAGCTTGGGACGGAGCTACGAGCAGTACTTC. It codes for CASSLGRSYEQYF.

This chain connects TRBV4-2 to TRBJ2-7, with D unclear. Per the germline V gene, CDR1 is LGHNA and CDR2 is YNFKEQ. The CDR3 has 15 amino acids. The V and J ends lost 0 bases and 4 bases respectively, with 13 bases between them. CDR3 DNA: TGTGCCAGCAGCCAAGATTTTGGTTCGGGTTACGAGCAGTACTTC. It translates to CASSQDFGSGYEQYF.

This clone has only one observation. V usage is TRBV11-1 and J usage is TRBJ2-7, with 8 bases aligning to TRBD1. Germline CDR1 reads SGHAT; CDR2 reads FQDESV (reference sequence). After removal of 5 bases from V and 3 bases from J, the junction contained 6 bases not matched to a gene. The CDR3 is 14 residues long. The DNA of the CDR3 is TGTGCCAGCAGCCCCTGGACAGGGCACTACGAGCAGTACTTC. The encoded protein is CASSPWTGHYEQYF.